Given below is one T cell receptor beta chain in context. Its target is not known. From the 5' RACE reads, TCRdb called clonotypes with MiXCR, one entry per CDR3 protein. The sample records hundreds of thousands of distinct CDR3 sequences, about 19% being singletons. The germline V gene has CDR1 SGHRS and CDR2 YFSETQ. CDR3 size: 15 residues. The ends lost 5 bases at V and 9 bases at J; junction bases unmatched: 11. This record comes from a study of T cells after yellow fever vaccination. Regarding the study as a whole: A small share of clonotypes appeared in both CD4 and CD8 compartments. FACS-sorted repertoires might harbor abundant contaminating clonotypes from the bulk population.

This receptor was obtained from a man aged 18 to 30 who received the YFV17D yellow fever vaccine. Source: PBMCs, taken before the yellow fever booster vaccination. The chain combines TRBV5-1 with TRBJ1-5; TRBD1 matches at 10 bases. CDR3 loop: CASSPVTGGEMPQHF. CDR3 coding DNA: TGCGCCAGCAGTCCGGTGACAGGGGGCGAGATGCCCCAGCATTTT. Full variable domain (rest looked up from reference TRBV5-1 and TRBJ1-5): KAGVTQTPRYLIKTRGQQVTLSCSPISGHRSVSWYQQTPGQGLQFLFEYFSETQRNKGNFPGRFSGRQFSNSRSEMNVSTLELGDSALYLCASSPVTGGEMPQHFGDGTRLSIL.